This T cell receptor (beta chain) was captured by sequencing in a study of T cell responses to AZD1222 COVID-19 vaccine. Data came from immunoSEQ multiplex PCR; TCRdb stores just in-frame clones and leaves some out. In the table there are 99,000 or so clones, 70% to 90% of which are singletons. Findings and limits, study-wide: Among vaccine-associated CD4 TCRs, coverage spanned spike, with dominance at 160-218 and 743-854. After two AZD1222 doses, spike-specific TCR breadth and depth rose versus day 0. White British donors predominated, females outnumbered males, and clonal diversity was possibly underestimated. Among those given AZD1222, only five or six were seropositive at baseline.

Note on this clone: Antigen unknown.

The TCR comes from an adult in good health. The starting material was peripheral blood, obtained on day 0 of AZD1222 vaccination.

The CDR3 is CASSFLSGRARDTQYF. In DNA form, the CDR3 reads TGTGCCAGCAGCTTCCTTAGCGGGAGGGCCAGGGATACGCAGTATTTT. V gene TRBV7-2 combines with J gene TRBJ2-3; 11 bases map to TRBD2. The junction had 8 bases not matched to a gene; V was cut back by 3 bases and J by 6 bases. This CDR3 contains 16 residues. Germline V lookup: CDR1 SGHTA, CDR2 FQGNSA.